The present TCR beta chain was sequenced within a study of T cell repertoires in cytomegalovirus infection. In TCRdb, the reads were re-called with MiXCR into one record per CDR3 protein. This sample carries around 340,000 distinct CDR3 sequences, just under 30% of them seen once, and the ten largest clones take about 19%. Germline V CDR1 and CDR2: MNHNS, SASEGT. The J segment lost 5 bases and the V segment lost 7 bases, leaving 10 bases of the junction unmatched. The CDR3 loop spans 14 amino acids. General study findings and limits: Based on cumulative public TCR beta family frequency, carriers of CMV plus the relevant HLA were identified.

This clonotype was recorded only once. Antigen unknown. This clonotype was obtained from a human donor in good health (CMV status not recorded). Some clones in this sample may be carry-over from other donors' samples. The starting material was cultured PBMCs, obtained from culture after CMV antigen stimulation. This chain connects TRBV6-1 to TRBJ1-1, with 7 bases that match TRBD1. CDR3 protein: CASMTGDRATEAFF. In nucleotides, the CDR3 is TGTGCCAGCATGACGGGAGACAGGGCGACTGAAGCTTTCTTT.